This T cell receptor beta chain stems from a study of metastatic and nonmetastatic thyroid tumors. Overall study context: The study looked at repertoires side by side in blood and in tumor or nodule tissue from malignant and benign thyroid patients.

The CDR3 is made up of 13 amino acids. J gave up 3 bases and V 7 bases, and 3 bases lay outside the gene matches. Germline V gene data show CDR1 as SNHLY and CDR2 as FYNNEI. TCRdb reanalyzed the PCR reads with MiXCR. The repertoire holds 6,500 to 9,000 clones, with around 40% as singletons. General study findings and limits: Reportedly, malignant thyroid tumors had significantly higher TCR beta diversity than benign nodules, in blood and tumor.

This clone was seen at least ten times. Its antigen remains unknown. All patients were treatment-naive before thyroid surgery. Sequencing was performed on tumor tissue. The chain is built from TRBV2 and TRBJ2-3, with 8 bases matching TRBD2. The clonotype originates from a female donor with papillary thyroid cancer or a benign thyroid nodule (not recorded which). Some clones in this sample may be carry-over from other donors' samples. The CDR3 region has the DNA TGTGCCAGCAAAGCGGGAGAGACAGATACGCAGTATTTT. This sequence encodes CASKAGETDTQYF. Looking up the rest from reference TRBV2 and TRBJ2-3 gives the full variable domain: EPEVTQTPSHQVTQMGQEVILRCVPISNHLYFYWYRQILGQKVEFLVSFYNNEISEKSEIFDDQFSVERPDGSNFTLKIRSTKLEDSAMYFCASKAGETDTQYFGPGTRLTVL.